The 27 T cell receptor beta chains given below trace back to one sample, sequenced in a study of cytomegalovirus exposure and HLA in healthy donors. Method: immunoSEQ multiplex PCR; TCRdb's copy keeps in-frame clones and lacks some. The sample holds 200,000 to 250,000 clones, around nine tenths seen once. Sequencing was carried out using PBMCs. The receptor set was obtained from a woman under 30 in good health and CMV-seropositive.

The chain joins TRBV5-1 to TRBJ2-1; 7 nucleotides line up with TRBD2. The CDR3 consists of 15 residues. Germline CDR1 and CDR2: SGHRS and YFSETQ. Unmatched junction bases numbered 5, after V lost 1 base and J lost 4 bases. The CDR3 nucleotides read TGCGCCAGCAGCTTGAGGCTAGCGGCTTACAATGAGCAGTTCTTC. Amino acids: CASSLRLAAYNEQFF. Filled out from reference TRBV5-1 and TRBJ2-1, the complete variable domain reads KAGVTQTPRYLIKTRGQQVTLSCSPISGHRSVSWYQQTPGQGLQFLFEYFSETQRNKGNFPGRFSGRQFSNSRSEMNVSTLELGDSALYLCASSLRLAAYNEQFFGPGTRLTVL.

This clone came up once. CDR3: CASSWANTEAFF. For the CDR3, the DNA is TGTGCCAGCAGTTGGGCGAACACTGAAGCTTTCTTT. This chain links TRBV6-6 with TRBJ1-1; no firm D call. The CDR3 consists of 12 residues. V dropped 4 bases and J dropped 1 base, with 4 bases sitting between them. Germline V gene lookup returns CDR1 MNHNY and CDR2 SVGAGI (reference sequence).

The chain combines TRBV11-1 with TRBJ2-7, with unresolved D. The germline gives CDR1 SGHAT, CDR2 FQDESV (reference sequence). Trimming left V 5 bases short and J 5 bases short, with 13 bases between. The CDR3 is made up of 13 amino acids. As DNA, the CDR3 is TGTGCCAGCAGCCTGGAGATTCTCGACGAGCAGTACTTC. Protein product: CASSLEILDEQYF.

The genes are TRBV28 and TRBJ2-5, with D possibly being TRBD2 (6 bases). Germline loops: CDR1 MDHEN, CDR2 SYDVKM. There are 14 residues in the CDR3. V lost 3 bases to trimming and J lost 5 bases, with 13 bases between them. The CDR3 region has the DNA TGTGCCAGCAGTTTGGGGGGTCTAAGGGAGACCCAGTACTTC. Protein product: CASSLGGLRETQYF.

The chain uses TRBV7-8 and TRBJ1-5; perhaps TRBD1 as D (6 bases). V shed 5 bases and J shed 2 bases, with 22 bases lying between them. This CDR3 is built from 18 residues. Germline V gene data show CDR1 as SGHVS and CDR2 as FQNEAQ. CDR3 sequence: CASSRWDTQDVGNQPQHF. The CDR3 nucleotides are TGTGCCAGCAGCCGATGGGACACGCAAGACGTGGGCAATCAGCCCCAGCATTTT.

The V and J genes are TRBV19 and TRBJ2-3; D is possibly TRBD2 (5 bases). V was pared by 7 bases and J by 5 bases, with 10 bases between. Per germline, CDR1 LNHDA and CDR2 SQIVND (reference sequence). This CDR3 comprises 12 residues. CDR3 sequence reads: CASTGFGDTQYF. The CDR3 bases are TGTGCCAGTACGGGGTTTGGAGATACGCAGTATTTT.

This chain uses TRBV28 with TRBJ1-5; a weak D match, TRBD1 (5 bases). Trimming took 7 bases from V and 7 from J, leaving 14 bases between them. The germline gives CDR1 MDHEN, CDR2 SYDVKM. The CDR3 loop spans 13 amino acids. The CDR3 reads CASTSNRIQPQHF. In DNA form, the CDR3 reads TGTGCCAGCACCTCGAACAGGATCCAGCCCCAGCATTTT.

The genes are TRBV10-1 and TRBJ2-1; tentative D call: TRBD1 (6 bases). This CDR3 has 16 residues. Germline values: CDR1 WNHNN, CDR2 SYGVQD (reference sequence). Trimming removed 0 bases from V and 4 bases from J, with 13 bases in between. This CDR3 reads CASSESMGRGYNEQFF. The CDR3 DNA follows: TGCGCCAGCAGTGAGTCGATGGGCAGGGGATACAATGAGCAGTTCTTC.

V is TRBV9 and J is TRBJ1-2, with D maybe TRBD1 (6 bases). V lost 0 bases to trimming and J lost 0 bases, with 18 bases between them. Germline lookup yields CDR1 SGDLS and CDR2 YYNGEE. The CDR3 contains 18 residues. The CDR3: CASSVEGTPGDPNYGYTF. DNA of the CDR3: TGTGCCAGCAGCGTAGAGGGGACCCCAGGGGACCCTAACTATGGCTACACCTTC.

This clone was seen just once. The gene calls are TRBV2 and TRBJ2-7; maybe TRBD1 (5 bases). Between the trimmed V and J ends, which lost 6 bases and 9 bases, there was a span of 21 bases. This CDR3 has 14 amino acids. The germline gives CDR1 SNHLY, CDR2 FYNNEI. The CDR3 nucleotides read TGTGCCAGCAGCCCTTGGGGCAGCAGCAAGGGGCAGTACTTC. It encodes CASSPWGSSKGQYF.

This clone was seen just once. The rearrangement uses TRBV4-1 and TRBJ1-5, with D tentatively TRBD1 (5 bases). V lost 6 bases and J lost 4, with 19 bases in between. From germline, CDR1 is MGHRA and CDR2 YSYEKL. This CDR3 comprises 16 residues. The CDR3 sequence: CASSHTGGVRNQPQHF. The CDR3 nucleotides are TGCGCCAGCAGTCACACGGGAGGGGTTAGGAATCAGCCCCAGCATTTT.

The chain joins TRBV28 to TRBJ1-1; maybe TRBD1 (6 bases). Germline CDR1 reads MDHEN; CDR2 reads SYDVKM. V dropped 8 bases and J dropped 6 bases, with 22 bases sitting between them. The CDR3 covers 15 residues. In DNA, the CDR3 is TGTGCCAGCCAGAGATCTGATGGGGGCGCCTCTGAAGCTTTCTTT. Translation: CASQRSDGGASEAFF.

The V gene is TRBV6-5, the J gene TRBJ1-1, with no clear D. The V end was cut by 4 bases, the J end by 2 bases, with 8 bases between. The CDR3 sequence is 13 residues long. Per germline, CDR1 MNHEY and CDR2 SVGAGI. CDR3: CASSWNSNTEAFF. The DNA for the CDR3 is TGTGCCAGCAGTTGGAACAGCAACACTGAAGCTTTCTTT.

V usage is TRBV9 and J usage is TRBJ2-7, with TRBD2 matching 8 bases. Per the germline V gene, CDR1 is SGDLS and CDR2 is YYNGEE. The junction had 4 bases not matched to a gene; V was cut back by 4 bases and J by 4 bases. The CDR3 covers 13 residues. CDR3 sequence reads: CASSLSGTYEQYF. CDR3 coding DNA: TGTGCCAGCAGCCTTAGCGGGACGTACGAGCAGTACTTC.

This clone was recorded once. V and J are TRBV7-2 and TRBJ1-2, with D maybe TRBD1 (5 bases). Per the germline V gene, CDR1 is SGHTA and CDR2 is FQGNSA. This CDR3 comprises 14 residues. Trimming removed 5 bases at V and 0 bases at J, with 10 bases between. The CDR3 sequence: CASSATGANYGYTF. CDR3 sequence (DNA): TGTGCCAGCAGCGCGACGGGGGCTAACTATGGCTACACCTTC.

The rearrangement joins TRBV9 to TRBJ2-2; TRBD1 is a possible D gene (5 bases). From germline, CDR1 is SGDLS and CDR2 YYNGEE. The CDR3 is 14 amino acids. The V gene lost 3 bases and the J gene lost 3 bases, with 9 bases spanning the gap. CDR3 amino acids: CASSADSYTGELFF. In nucleotides, the CDR3 is TGTGCCAGCAGCGCTGACAGTTACACCGGGGAGCTGTTTTTT.

A single count supports this clone. The sample holds other DNA sequences that translate to the same CDR3. This chain links TRBV28 with TRBJ2-7, with D unresolved. In germline, CDR1 is MDHEN, CDR2 SYDVKM. V lost 3 bases and J lost 0, with 3 bases in between. This CDR3 is built from 12 residues. The CDR3 loop is CASSFYSYEQYF. The DNA for the CDR3 is TGTGCCAGCAGTTTTTACTCCTACGAGCAGTACTTC. Full variable domain (rest looked up from reference TRBV28 and TRBJ2-7): DVKVTQSSRYLVKRTGEKVFLECVQDMDHENMFWYRQDPGLGLRLIYFSYDVKMKEKGDIPEGYSVSREKKERFSLILESASTNQTSMYLCASSFYSYEQYFGPGTRLTVT.

The chain combines TRBV25-1 with TRBJ2-3; 8 positions agree with TRBD1. The CDR3 contains 14 residues. V lost 5 bases and J lost 6; bases outside the gene matches: 7. In germline, CDR1 is MGHDK, CDR2 SYGVNS. CDR3 protein: CASSQTGEGDTQYF. Written as DNA, the CDR3 is TGTGCCAGCAGTCAGACAGGGGAAGGGGATACGCAGTATTTT.

V and J are TRBV29-1 and TRBJ1-2, with TRBD1 identical over 7 bases. Germline CDR1 SQVTM, CDR2 ANQGSEA. The trim removed 1 base at V and 2 bases at J, leaving 7 bases unmatched. CDR3 length equals 15 residues. The CDR3 DNA follows: TGCAGCGTTGAAGGGATGGGGGACAGAAACTATGGCTACACCTTC. This gives the protein CSVEGMGDRNYGYTF. The whole variable domain, filled in from reference TRBV29-1 and TRBJ1-2, reads SAVISQKPSRDICQRGTSLTIQCQVDSQVTMMFWYRQQPGQSLTLIATANQGSEATYESGFVIDKFPISRPNLTFSTLTVSNMSPEDSSIYLCSVEGMGDRNYGYTFGSGTRLTVV.

This chain joins TRBV30 and TRBJ1-2; D is perhaps TRBD1 (5 bases). Germline lookup yields CDR1 GTSNPN and CDR2 SVGIG (reference sequence). The V gene lost 3 bases and the J gene lost 1 base, with 12 bases spanning the gap. The length of the CDR3 is 14 residues. This CDR3 reads CAWRSRGFNYGYTF. For the CDR3, the DNA is TGTGCCTGGAGGAGCCGGGGGTTTAACTATGGCTACACCTTC.

V gene TRBV2 combines with J gene TRBJ2-2; 7 positions match TRBD1. Germline V gene lookup returns CDR1 SNHLY and CDR2 FYNNEI. Trimming took 11 bases from V and 0 from J; bases not matched to a gene: 9. CDR3 length: 15 amino acids. As DNA, the CDR3 is TGTGCCTCAAACAGGGGAATTACGAACACCGGGGAGCTGTTTTTT. Translating gives CASNRGITNTGELFF.

This sequence joins TRBV7-3 and TRBJ2-2, with a weak D call TRBD1 (5 bases). CDR1 is SGHTA and CDR2 is FQGTGA in the germline V gene. There are 13 residues in the CDR3. Trimming removed 5 bases at V and 5 bases at J, with 9 bases between. The CDR3 DNA follows: TGTGCCAGCAGCCTCCAGGGTACCGGGGAGCTGTTTTTT. Protein: CASSLQGTGELFF. Filled out from reference TRBV7-3 and TRBJ2-2, the complete variable domain reads GAGVSQTPSNKVTEKGKYVELRCDPISGHTALYWYRQSLGQGPEFLIYFQGTGAADDSGLPNDRFFAVRPEGSVSTLKIQRTERGDSAVYLCASSLQGTGELFFGEGSRLTVL.

This CDR3 is CASSYQTFRDRVPREQYF. As DNA, the CDR3 is TGTGCCAGCAGTTACCAAACCTTCCGAGACCGAGTACCGAGGGAGCAGTACTTC. V usage is TRBV27 and J usage is TRBJ2-7; D gene unclear. CDR3 length: 18 amino acids. Trimming took 4 bases from V and 7 from J, leaving 29 bases between them. CDR1 and CDR2 from the germline V gene are MNHEY and SMNVEV (reference sequence).

The chain employs TRBV28 and TRBJ2-7; no reliable D call. Germline CDR1 MDHEN, CDR2 SYDVKM. Between the trimmed V and J ends, which lost 5 bases and 3 bases, there was a span of 11 bases. The CDR3 covers 13 residues. Written as DNA, the CDR3 is TGTGCCAGCAGTCCGCCTAAGATCTACGAGCAGTACTTC. Amino acids: CASSPPKIYEQYF.

The chain employs TRBV15 and TRBJ1-1; 8 positions match TRBD1. Germline CDR1 is LNHNV and CDR2 is YYDKDF (reference sequence). The junction had 13 bases not matched to a gene; V was cut back by 6 bases and J by 4 bases. There are 16 residues in the CDR3. CDR3 in amino acids: CATRLGSRQGSTEAFF. As DNA, the CDR3 is TGTGCCACCAGACTCGGCAGCAGACAGGGGAGCACTGAAGCTTTCTTT.

This sequence joins TRBV18 and TRBJ1-1; D gene unclear. This CDR3 contains 12 residues. V shed 6 bases and J shed 0 bases, with 5 bases lying between them. Germline V gene sequence: CDR1 KGHSH, CDR2 LQKENI. CDR3 sequence: CASSRLNTEAFF. CDR3 in DNA: TGTGCCAGCTCCCGGTTGAACACTGAAGCTTTCTTT.

The chain carries TRBV7-6 and TRBJ1-4; the D gene is possibly TRBD1 (5 bases). There are 14 residues in the CDR3. V dropped 3 bases and J dropped 7 bases, with 12 bases sitting between them. Germline values: CDR1 SGHVS, CDR2 FNYEAQ. DNA for the CDR3: TGTGCCAGCAGCTTGGGGGGGTACGGTGAAAAACTGTTTTTT. This codes for CASSLGGYGEKLFF.